The 4 T cell receptor beta chains presented below share a single source sample, sequenced in a study of blood T cells in healthy people across ages. The authors ran a second PCR of 7 to 11 cycles using a sample-barcoded 5' primer and a J-beta primer mix. TCRdb processed the 5' RACE reads anew with MiXCR; each CDR3 protein has one entry. The sample carries about 1,500,000 distinct CDR3 sequences, around 42% recorded once. The sequenced sample was blood. These receptor sequences come from a woman aged 18-29 years in good health.

This clonotype was recorded at least ten times. The V and J genes are TRBV7-9 and TRBJ1-2; maybe TRBD1 (5 bases). The CDR3 has 13 amino acids. Trimming took off 5 bases at V and 4 bases at J, with 11 bases between the two ends. CDR1 SEHNR and CDR2 FQNEAQ come from the germline V gene (reference sequence). CDR3 in amino acids: CASSGDSLYGYTF. DNA of the CDR3: TGTGCCAGCAGCGGCGACAGCCTCTATGGCTACACCTTC.

The chain is built from TRBV27 and TRBJ1-2, with D perhaps TRBD1 (5 bases). V was pared by 0 bases and J by 4 bases, with 12 bases between. CDR1 is MNHEY, CDR2 SMNVEV, per germline (reference sequence). This CDR3 comprises 15 residues. The CDR3 sequence: CASSLSQGAPYGYTF. The DNA for the CDR3 is TGTGCCAGCAGTTTATCCCAGGGAGCGCCCTATGGCTACACCTTC.

V gene TRBV20-1 combines with J gene TRBJ2-7; TRBD1 aligns across 10 bases. V was clipped by 6 bases and J by 2 bases; unmatched bases: 13. This CDR3 has 16 amino acids. Germline assignment: CDR1 DFQATT and CDR2 SNEGSKA (reference sequence). The CDR3 protein is CSAKKRDRGNTYEQYF. The DNA of the CDR3 is TGCAGTGCGAAAAAACGGGACAGGGGCAATACCTACGAGCAGTACTTC.

This clonotype has only a few counts. The rearrangement joins TRBV12-3 or TRBV12-4 to TRBJ2-5; TRBD2 is a possible D gene (5 bases). The better agreement between TRBJ2-7 and the DNA end casts doubt on the J call. The length of the CDR3 is 14 residues. CDR3 nucleotide sequence: TGTGCCAGCAGTCCCGAGCGGCTTACCCACGAGCAGTACTTC. Its translation: CASSPERLTHEQYF.